Listed below are T cell receptor beta chains from one sample, sequenced in a study of graft-versus-host responses after intestinal transplantation. TCRdb's copy holds only in-frame clones and misses some; the assay was immunoSEQ multiplex PCR. The table shows just under 90,000 clones, with roughly 87% occurring only once. These receptors are not linked to any known antigen. Sequences were derived from unstimulated CD8+ T cells sorted from spleen or lymph node cells, sampled before intestinal transplant. These receptor sequences come from a human donor who received an intestinal transplant. Both conserved end residues are part of each CDR3. Fields, in order: clone size, J gene, D gene, V gene, CDR3 DNA, CDR3 protein. D genes are given only for firm matches. A clone size is listed for some rows: how often the clone was seen (once, few, many), or a class if it is expanded.

. TRBJ2-1 TRBD2 TRBV5-1 TGCGCCAGCAGCCTGACTAGCGGGAGTTTCGATGAGCAGTTCTTC CASSLTSGSFDEQFF
. TRBJ1-1 . TRBV2 TGTGCCAGCAGTGAAGGGCTGGGGGCGGCAGGCACTGAAGCTTTCTTT CASSEGLGAAGTEAFF
. TRBJ2-3 TRBD1 TRBV5-6 TGTGCCAGCAGCTTCGGGACAGGGTCAGATACGCAGTATTTT CASSFGTGSDTQYF
. TRBJ1-1 . TRBV28 TGTGCCAGCAGCTTGGGGCCGAACACTGAAGCTTTCTTT CASSLGPNTEAFF
. TRBJ2-7 TRBD2 TRBV5-8 TGTGCCAGCAGCTTGAGCGGGAGGGCCCGCTACGAGCAGTACTTC CASSLSGRARYEQYF
. TRBJ2-7 TRBD1 TRBV4-2 TGTGCCAGCAGCCAAGATCCAGGTTACAGGGGAGTCGGCTACGAGCAGTACTTC CASSQDPGYRGVGYEQYF
. TRBJ2-1 TRBD2 TRBV4-1 TGCGCCAGCAGCCAAGACGGGGGGACCTCCTACAATGAGCAGTTCTTC CASSQDGGTSYNEQFF
. TRBJ2-3 TRBD2 TRBV30 TGTGCTGCTAGCGGGAGGGCGGGAGATACGCAGTATTTT CAASGRAGDTQYF
. TRBJ2-7 . TRBV19 TGTGCCAGTAGTATAGGTTCAGGGAGGTACGAGCAGTACTTC CASSIGSGRYEQYF
. TRBJ2-3 . TRBV5-1 TGCGCCAGCAGCTTGGCAGGTAGCACAGATACGCAGTATTTT CASSLAGSTDTQYF
. TRBJ2-1 TRBD2 TRBV4-2 TGTGCCAGCAGCCAAGATCAGTTAGCGGGAGAAAAGGGCAATGAGCAGTTCTTC CASSQDQLAGEKGNEQFF
. TRBJ2-7 . TRBV11-1 TGTGCCAGCAGCGCGCTCATGACTCACTACGAGCAGTACTTC CASSALMTHYEQYF
. TRBJ1-4 . TRBV6-6 TGTGCCAGCAGTTACCGGACAACAACTAATGAAAAACTGTTTTTT CASSYRTTTNEKLFF
. TRBJ2-7 TRBD1 TRBV6-1 TGTGCCACCCGACAGGGCGGATACGAGCAGTACTTC CATRQGGYEQYF
. TRBJ1-5 TRBD1 TRBV27 TGTGCCAGCAGTTTCAGGGGGGATCAGCCCCAGCATTTT CASSFRGDQPQHF
. TRBJ2-1 . TRBV5-1 TGCGCCAGCAGCGCACAGGGAAGCGCCTACAATGAGCAGTTCTTC CASSAQGSAYNEQFF
once TRBJ1-5 TRBD1 TRBV6-5 TGTGCCAGCAGCTACACAGGGGGCGATCAGCCCCAGCATTTT CASSYTGGDQPQHF
. TRBJ2-7 . TRBV30 TGTGCCTGGTATGGGGACAATTCCTACGAGCAGTACTTC CAWYGDNSYEQYF
once TRBJ1-5 . TRBV5-4 TGTGCCAGCAGCTTGCATAAGGGGAATCAGCATTTT CASSLHKGNQHF
. TRBJ2-1 TRBD1 TRBV13 TGTGCCAGCAGCCCTATCGCAGGAGACAGGGGGTCCGTCAATGAGCAGTTCTTC CASSPIAGDRGSVNEQFF